The 21 T cell receptor beta chains below come from one sample, sequenced in a study of cytomegalovirus exposure and HLA in healthy donors. This PCR relied on a set of 60 Vbeta primers and 13 Jbeta primers. Data came from immunoSEQ multiplex PCR; TCRdb stores just in-frame clones and leaves some out. This table has approximately 150,000 clones, about 75% appearing once. Sequencing was performed on PBMCs. These TCRs come from a woman in her twenties or thirties in good health and CMV-seronegative.

This clone was counted between two and nine times. The chain links TRBV10-1 to TRBJ2-3, with a possible D match to TRBD2 (7 bases). Germline CDR1 reads WNHNN; CDR2 reads SYGVQD (reference sequence). The ends were cut back, 10 bases at V and 4 bases at J, with 12 bases in the middle. The CDR3 totals 12 residues. DNA of the CDR3: TGCGCCAAGAAGGGGGGGTCAGATACGCAGTATTTT. Translating it yields CAKKGGSDTQYF.

The table lists this clone with a count of one. CDR3 protein: CAISESNLPSYEQYF. The CDR3 DNA reads as TGTGCCATCAGTGAGTCTAACCTCCCCAGTTACGAGCAGTACTTC. This chain connects TRBV10-3 to TRBJ2-7; D is uncertain. Germline-derived CDR1 and CDR2 are ENHRY and SYGVKD. This CDR3 comprises 15 residues. Trimming pared 0 bases from V and 4 bases from J, leaving 13 bases between.

This chain links TRBV9 with TRBJ2-3, with TRBD2 matching 10 bases. Trimming removed 3 bases from V and 6 bases from J; junction bases left unmatched: 7. The germline CDR1 and CDR2 sequences are SGDLS and YYNGEE. This CDR3 has 15 amino acids. The CDR3 DNA is TGTGCCAGCAGCGCTCTAGCGGGGGCCCAGGATACGCAGTATTTT. Amino acid sequence: CASSALAGAQDTQYF.

V gene TRBV5-4 combines with J gene TRBJ1-4, with 9 bases fitting TRBD1. This CDR3 spans 14 amino acids. Losses at the gene ends were 4 bases for V and 6 bases for J; bases not matched to a gene: 4. Germline loops: CDR1 SGHNT, CDR2 YYREEE (reference sequence). The CDR3 DNA is TGTGCCAGCAGCGTCCGGGACAGGGATGAAAAACTGTTTTTT. Translation: CASSVRDRDEKLFF.

The V call is TRBV30, the J call TRBJ2-1; 9 bases align to TRBD2. The CDR3 runs to 13 residues. Looked up from germline, CDR1 is GTSNPN and CDR2 is SVGIG (reference sequence). V shed 5 bases, J shed 5 bases, and the junction held 4 bases outside the gene matches. The CDR3: CAWRLAVNNEQFF. CDR3 nucleotides: TGTGCCTGGCGACTAGCGGTTAACAATGAGCAGTTCTTC.

This chain connects TRBV29-1 to TRBJ1-4, with 8 bases fitting TRBD1. Germline V gene sequence: CDR1 SQVTM, CDR2 ANQGSEA. The CDR3 has 12 amino acids. The trim removed 6 bases at V and 7 bases at J, leaving 4 bases unmatched. CDR3 amino acids: CSVATGAEKLFF. CDR3 in DNA: TGCAGCGTGGCGACAGGGGCTGAAAAACTGTTTTTT.

The DNA for the CDR3 is TGTGCCAGCAGTTACTCAACGGCAGGGGCCCCCTACGAGCAGTACTTC. As protein: CASSYSTAGAPYEQYF. This chain joins TRBV6-5 and TRBJ2-7; D might be TRBD1 (6 bases). CDR1 is MNHEY, CDR2 SVGAGI, per germline. The V end was cut by 0 bases, the J end by 2 bases, with 14 bases between. The CDR3 consists of 16 residues.

V usage is TRBV29-1 and J usage is TRBJ1-1; TRBD1 might be the D (6 bases). CDR1 and CDR2 from the germline V gene are SQVTM and ANQGSEA. Trimming took off 8 bases at V and 3 bases at J, with 13 bases between the two ends. The CDR3 is 12 amino acids. The CDR3 nucleotides read TGCAGCACCCACCACAGGGACACTGAAGCTTTCTTT. This sequence encodes CSTHHRDTEAFF.

This clone was picked up a small number of times. The rearrangement links TRBV5-1 to TRBJ2-5; 7 bases line up with TRBD1. CDR1 and CDR2 from the germline V gene are SGHRS and YFSETQ. With 1 base clipped from V and 5 bases from J, the junction kept 2 bases outside the gene matches. The CDR3 is 13 amino acids. The CDR3: CASSLKQGETQYF. The CDR3 coding sequence is TGCGCCAGCAGCTTGAAACAGGGGGAGACCCAGTACTTC.

The chain couples TRBV6-1 to TRBJ2-7; a possible D gene is TRBD2 (5 bases). V lost 6 bases and J lost 6, with 21 bases in between. The CDR3 has 15 amino acids. Germline values: CDR1 MNHNS, CDR2 SASEGT. This CDR3 is CASSLKDGRGSEQYF. The CDR3 nucleotides read TGTGCCAGCAGCCTAAAGGACGGCCGGGGAAGCGAGCAGTACTTC.

A single count supports this clone. The CDR3 sequence is CASVGGARGPIPRFYYEQYF. DNA for the CDR3: TGTGCCAGCGTCGGCGGAGCCAGGGGGCCCATTCCACGATTTTACTACGAGCAGTACTTC. J is TRBJ2-7 and V is TRBV2, with 8 bases lining up with TRBD1. Germline CDR1 is SNHLY and CDR2 is FYNNEI. J gave up 3 bases and V 8 bases, and 27 bases lay outside the gene matches. The CDR3 sequence is 20 residues long. Drawing the rest from reference TRBV2 and TRBJ2-7, the complete variable domain is EPEVTQTPSHQVTQMGQEVILRCVPISNHLYFYWYRQILGQKVEFLVSFYNNEISEKSEIFDDQFSVERPDGSNFTLKIRSTKLEDSAMYFCASVGGARGPIPRFYYEQYFGPGTRLTVT.

This clone was recorded only once. The rearrangement links TRBV27 to TRBJ2-7, with no clear D. Looked up from germline, CDR1 is MNHEY and CDR2 is SMNVEV (reference sequence). The CDR3 extends over 14 amino acids. V shed 4 bases and J shed 0 bases, with 10 bases lying between them. The CDR3 sequence is CASSSHSYSYEQYF. In DNA, the CDR3 is TGTGCCAGCAGTTCGCACAGCTACTCCTACGAGCAGTACTTC.

This rearrangement joins TRBV27 to TRBJ2-5; 9 bases map to TRBD1. Germline CDR1 reads MNHEY; CDR2 reads SMNVEV (reference sequence). The V gene end was trimmed by 6 bases and the J gene end by 2 bases; junction bases not matched to a gene: 13. The CDR3 length is 17 residues. The CDR3 region is CASSPRTGELRQETQYF. The CDR3 DNA is TGTGCCAGCAGCCCACGGACAGGGGAGTTGAGACAAGAGACCCAGTACTTC.

CDR3 sequence (DNA): TGCGCCAGCAGTGAGGACAGGGGGTACGAGCAGTACTTC. Residues: CASSEDRGYEQYF. The chain couples TRBV4-1 to TRBJ2-7; 10 nucleotides line up with TRBD1. The CDR3 runs to 13 residues. Germline loops: CDR1 MGHRA, CDR2 YSYEKL. V trimming: 6 bases; J trimming: 4 bases; junction bases outside the gene matches: 3.

The J gene is TRBJ2-3, the V gene TRBV28, with no clear D. CDR1 and CDR2 (germline): MDHEN, SYDVKM. The CDR3 has 13 residues. V lost 2 bases, J lost 4 bases, and 7 bases lay in between. The DNA of the CDR3 is TGTGCCAGCAGTTTAAATAGCCCAGATACGCAGTATTTT. Translation: CASSLNSPDTQYF. Combining the CDR3 with reference TRBV28 and TRBJ2-3 gives the whole variable domain DVKVTQSSRYLVKRTGEKVFLECVQDMDHENMFWYRQDPGLGLRLIYFSYDVKMKEKGDIPEGYSVSREKKERFSLILESASTNQTSMYLCASSLNSPDTQYFGPGTRLTVL.

The chain links TRBV9 to TRBJ1-2; 8 positions agree with TRBD1. The CDR3 has 17 residues. The J segment lost 1 base and the V segment lost 3 bases, leaving 11 bases of the junction unmatched. Germline CDR1 and CDR2: SGDLS and YYNGEE. This chain's CDR3 is CASSAGQGPRVNYGYTF. The CDR3 bases are TGTGCCAGCAGCGCCGGACAGGGCCCTCGGGTTAACTATGGCTACACCTTC.

This clone occurred once. The rearrangement uses TRBV29-1 and TRBJ2-7; D perhaps matches TRBD2 (5 bases). The ends were cut back, 0 bases at V and 4 bases at J, with 7 bases in the middle. Per the germline V gene, CDR1 is SQVTM and CDR2 is ANQGSEA. The CDR3 has 12 residues. The CDR3 DNA reads as TGCAGCGTTGAAGATGGAGGATACGAGCAGTACTTC. Encoded protein: CSVEDGGYEQYF.

The chain employs TRBV4-1 and TRBJ1-3, with D possibly being TRBD1 (6 bases). The length of the CDR3 is 17 residues. Trimming left V 1 base short and J 1 base short, with 14 bases between. Germline CDR1 is MGHRA and CDR2 is YSYEKL. In DNA, the CDR3 is TGCGCCAGCAGCCAAGGTGTCGGGGGGGCATCTGGAAACACCATATATTTT. Amino acids: CASSQGVGGASGNTIYF.

This clone occurred once. The chain links TRBV11-2 to TRBJ1-2, with a weak D call TRBD1 (6 bases). The CDR3 is 15 residues long. Per the germline V gene, CDR1 is SGHAT and CDR2 is FQNNGV. Trimming shortened V by 5 bases and J by 5 bases, and 18 bases separated the two germline ends. CDR3 residues: CASSATRQAWYGYTF. The CDR3 DNA follows: TGTGCCAGCAGCGCCACCCGACAGGCGTGGTATGGCTACACCTTC. Full variable domain (missing parts from reference TRBV11-2 and TRBJ1-2): EAGVAQSPRYKIIEKRQSVAFWCNPISGHATLYWYQQILGQGPKLLIQFQNNGVVDDSQLPKDRFSAERLKGVDSTLKIQPAKLEDSAVYLCASSATRQAWYGYTFGSGTRLTVV.

The chain uses TRBV18 and TRBJ1-2; D gene unclear. V lost 6 bases to trimming and J lost 1 base, with 9 bases between them. The CDR3 has 13 amino acids. The germline V gene encodes CDR1 KGHSH and CDR2 LQKENI. In nucleotides, the CDR3 is TGTGCCAGCTCTTCCACTGTTAACTATGGCTACACCTTC. Protein: CASSSTVNYGYTF. Combining the CDR3 with reference TRBV18 and TRBJ1-2 gives the whole variable domain NAGVMQNPRHLVRRRGQEARLRCSPMKGHSHVYWYRQLPEEGLKFMVYLQKENIIDESGMPKERFSAEFPKEGPSILRIQQVVRGDSAAYFCASSSTVNYGYTFGSGTRLTVV.

The chain uses TRBV19 and TRBJ1-1; D possibly corresponds to TRBD1 (5 bases). V was cut by 1 base and J by 6 bases, with 12 bases left in between. Per germline, CDR1 LNHDA and CDR2 SQIVND (reference sequence). This CDR3 region has 14 residues. For the CDR3, the DNA is TGTGCCAGTAGTATAGGTGGGGCTGGGGCTGAAGCTTTCTTT. The encoded protein is CASSIGGAGAEAFF.